The clone carrying this T cell receptor beta chain was found a few times. Its antigen is undetermined. Looked up from germline, CDR1 is ENHRY and CDR2 is SYGVKD. V was cut by 7 bases and J by 8 bases, with 11 bases left in between. This CDR3 region has 11 residues. This specimen comes from a study of PD-1 blockade in classical Hodgkin lymphoma. Whole-study results and caveats: What caused the repertoire differences, perhaps disease activity or prior therapy, remains undefined. Healthy donors reportedly exceeded newly diagnosed patients in baseline TCR diversity. CD4+ but not CD8+ TCR diversity rose significantly by C4D1. Patients newly diagnosed and complete responders had comparable baseline diversity.

Sequenced by immunoSEQ multiplex PCR; TCRdb stores in-frame clones only, minus some. The sample holds around 30,000 clones, about 72% seen once. Specified time point: cycle 4 day 1 (C4D1), after about 6 weeks of nivolumab. Each patient's relapse followed autologous stem cell transplantation, and brentuximab vedotin exposure varied. Material: peripheral blood mononuclear cells (PBMCs), obtained before the fourth cycle of nivolumab. V usage is TRBV10-3 and J usage is TRBJ2-5; maybe TRBD1 (5 bases). The source of this sequence is a human donor with classical Hodgkin lymphoma. CDR3 sequence reads: CAINLRGTQYF. CDR3 nucleotides: TGTGCCATCAATTTAAGGGGAACCCAGTACTTC.